The 25 T cell receptor beta chains in this list originate from one sample, sequenced in a study of human T cells and chemical hapten exposure. Time point here: patch test 2, 6 weeks after DPC sensitization. Treatment here: therapeutic diphenylcyclopropenone sensitization with weekly scalp DPC. TCRdb passed the RACE reads through MiXCR, listing each CDR3 protein once. The table records 330,000 or so distinct CDR3 sequences, around 6% of them present only once. The sequenced sample was whole blood, obtained in connection with sensitization to the hapten diphenylcyclopropenone (DPC). These receptors all come from a woman aged 18-29 years with alopecia areata. Some clones in this sample may be carry-over from other donors' samples.

This clonotype showed up many times. The gene calls are TRBV4-2 and TRBJ2-5, with 8 nucleotides matching TRBD2. V gave up 3 bases and J gave up 0 bases; unmatched junction bases: 12. The CDR3 consists of 18 residues. Germline loops: CDR1 LGHNA, CDR2 YNFKEQ. CDR3 in amino acids: CASSQRLTSVRYQETQYF. CDR3 coding DNA: TGTGCCAGCAGCCAGAGGCTGACTAGCGTTCGGTACCAAGAGACCCAGTACTTC.

The V and J genes are TRBV3-1 and TRBJ2-2; D possibly corresponds to TRBD2 (5 bases). Germline values: CDR1 LGHDT, CDR2 YNNKEL (reference sequence). The V and J ends lost 7 bases and 1 base respectively, with 19 bases between them. This CDR3 has 17 amino acids. The CDR3 DNA follows: TGTGCCAGCATGGGTAGGGAGCCTTCTAAGAACACCGGGGAGCTGTTTTTT. Translating gives CASMGREPSKNTGELFF.

This clonotype was seen ten or more times. The V and J genes are TRBV12-3 or TRBV12-4 and TRBJ2-2, with D unclear. Trimming removed 5 bases from V and 0 bases from J, with 4 bases in between. This CDR3 spans 13 amino acids. The DNA for the CDR3 is TGTGCCAGCAGTCTATCGAACACCGGGGAGCTGTTTTTT. Its translation: CASSLSNTGELFF.

This clonotype was detected only a few times. The junction and the germline gene differ at one end; a read error may be behind it. The rearrangement links TRBV5-5 to TRBJ2-3, with D unresolved. The CDR3 extends over 8 amino acids. The germline V gene encodes CDR1 SGHKS and CDR2 YYEKEE (reference sequence). DNA of the CDR3: TGTGCCAGCAGCTTTAATAGCTGG. This translates into CASSFNSW.

The J gene is TRBJ2-7, the V gene TRBV4-3, with D possibly TRBD2 on 6 matching bases. Between the trimmed V and J ends, which lost 0 bases and 4 bases, there was a span of 13 bases. Germline V gene lookup returns CDR1 LGHNA and CDR2 YSLEER. The CDR3 spans 15 residues. The CDR3 DNA follows: TGCGCCAGCAGCCAAGACAGAGCGGGCGGGTACGAGCAGTACTTC. This gives the protein CASSQDRAGGYEQYF.

The J gene is TRBJ1-1, the V gene TRBV12-3 or TRBV12-4; D is unclear. The CDR3 spans 13 residues. Trimming stripped 3 bases from V and 4 bases from J, with 9 bases between. The DNA for the CDR3 is TGTGCCAGCAGTTTTGGAGGAGCCACTGAAGCTTTCTTT. Encoded protein: CASSFGGATEAFF.

This clonotype appeared many times. The V gene is TRBV11-3, the J gene TRBJ2-1; perhaps TRBD2 as D (7 bases). Trimming took 5 bases from V and 9 from J, leaving 14 bases between them. The CDR3 extends over 13 amino acids. Germline V gene data show CDR1 as SGHNT and CDR2 as YENEEA. Here the CDR3 reads CASSPGGLGEQFF. DNA for the CDR3: TGTGCCAGCAGCCCGGGGGGCCTCGGTGAGCAGTTCTTC.

The sample holds many counts of this clonotype. This chain uses TRBV4-1 with TRBJ1-1; 8 positions agree with TRBD1. The CDR3 contains 14 residues. After removal of 4 bases from V and 5 bases from J, the junction contained 6 bases not matched to a gene. Germline lookup yields CDR1 MGHRA and CDR2 YSYEKL. The CDR3 spells CASSLGQVETEAFF. The DNA of the CDR3 is TGCGCCAGCAGCCTGGGACAGGTTGAGACTGAAGCTTTCTTT.

This clonotype was recorded a few times. V usage is TRBV4-3 and J usage is TRBJ2-7, with 9 positions matching TRBD1. The CDR3 contains 15 residues. Germline assignment: CDR1 LGHNA and CDR2 YSLEER. Unmatched junction bases numbered 11, after V lost 2 bases and J lost 9 bases. The CDR3 DNA sequence: TGCGCCAGCAGCCAAATCCCGGGACAGGGATTCGGGCAGTACTTC. Residues: CASSQIPGQGFGQYF.

This clonotype showed up just a few times. The chain has TRBV27 and TRBJ2-3, with TRBD2 as a possible D gene (6 bases). Trimming removed 3 bases at V and 0 bases at J, with 10 bases between. Germline V gives CDR1 MNHEY, CDR2 SMNVEV (reference sequence). The CDR3 is 15 residues long. CDR3 region: CASSFMTRSTDTQYF. CDR3 in DNA: TGTGCCAGCAGTTTTATGACTAGAAGCACAGATACGCAGTATTTT.

The V gene is TRBV12-5, the J gene TRBJ1-4; D possibly corresponds to TRBD1 (5 bases). V lost 1 base and J 2 bases, leaving 17 bases between the germline ends. Germline lookup yields CDR1 LGHNT and CDR2 FRNRAP. CDR3 length: 18 amino acids. CDR3 nucleotides: TGTGCTAGTGGTTTGGCAGTGGGGCTCGCGGGGACTAATGAAAAACTGTTTTTT. The encoded protein is CASGLAVGLAGTNEKLFF.

This clonotype was found many times. The rearrangement joins TRBV6-5 to TRBJ1-2, with 7 bases that match TRBD1. The CDR3 loop spans 14 amino acids. The germline V gene has CDR1 MNHEY and CDR2 SVGAGI. V trimming: 6 bases; J trimming: 6 bases; junction bases outside the gene matches: 10. The CDR3: CASSQTTGNNGYTF. The CDR3 bases are TGTGCCAGCAGCCAAACGACAGGGAATAATGGCTACACCTTC.

This clonotype was seen a few times. The CDR3, as DNA: TGTGCCAGCAGCCCACCTGGGACGGACTACGAGCAGTACTTC. Its translation: CASSPPGTDYEQYF. This chain links TRBV9 with TRBJ2-7; D may correspond to TRBD1 or TRBD2 (5 bases each). V lost 4 bases and J 3 bases, leaving 14 bases between the germline ends. The germline CDR1 and CDR2 sequences are SGDLS and YYNGEE. There are 14 residues in the CDR3.

This chain joins TRBV4-1 and TRBJ2-1; 11 bases fit TRBD2. This CDR3 comprises 19 residues. With V trimmed by 0 bases and J by 9 bases, 16 bases remained unmatched. CDR1 and CDR2 from the germline V gene are MGHRA and YSYEKL. CDR3: CASSQDTLQLSGGAVEQFF. The CDR3 DNA sequence: TGCGCCAGCAGCCAAGATACCCTACAACTTAGCGGGGGGGCCGTTGAGCAGTTCTTC.

The rearrangement uses TRBV7-9 and TRBJ2-7; tentative D call: TRBD1 (6 bases). CDR3 length: 16 residues. Germline V CDR1 and CDR2: SEHNR, FQNEAQ (reference sequence). Deletions cut 5 bases from V and 0 bases from J, with 17 bases between. The CDR3 loop is CASSARDTLRSYEQYF. The CDR3 DNA is TGTGCCAGCAGCGCCCGGGACACCCTCCGCTCCTACGAGCAGTACTTC.

V is TRBV4-2 and J is TRBJ2-5; 9 bases line up with TRBD2. V lost 6 bases to trimming and J lost 5 bases; unmatched junction nucleotides: 7. Germline V gives CDR1 LGHNA, CDR2 YNFKEQ. CDR3 length: 14 residues. DNA of the CDR3: TGTGCCAGCAGACCCGGACTAGCGTCGGAGACCCAGTACTTC. This sequence encodes CASRPGLASETQYF.

This clonotype was counted only a few times. The chain recombines TRBV7-8 with TRBJ2-7; TRBD1 agrees at 12 bases. The germline CDR1 and CDR2 sequences are SGHVS and FQNEAQ. This CDR3 spans 13 amino acids. The V segment lost 8 bases and the J segment 9 bases; nucleotides outside the gene matches: 8. CDR3 bases: TGTGCCAGCTTCCGGGACAGGGGGCAAAGGCAGTACTTC. It specifies CASFRDRGQRQYF.

There are a few counts of this clonotype. The chain has TRBV2 and TRBJ1-6; TRBD1 matches 7 bases. The length of the CDR3 is 16 residues. CDR1 and CDR2 from the germline V gene are SNHLY and FYNNEI. Trimming took 4 bases from V and 7 from J; bases not matched to a gene: 10. DNA for the CDR3: TGTGCCAGCAGTGGAAACTGGGACAGACGGAATTCACCCCTCCACTTT. Encoded protein: CASSGNWDRRNSPLHF.

This clonotype appeared many times. The chain couples TRBV10-3 to TRBJ2-3; D is perhaps TRBD2 (6 bases). Trimming took 10 bases from V and 6 from J, leaving 8 bases between them. This CDR3 has 10 amino acids. The germline CDR1 and CDR2 sequences are ENHRY and SYGVKD. The DNA for the CDR3 is TGTGCCACTGGGAGGGATACGCAGTATTTT. This sequence encodes CATGRDTQYF.

The chain uses TRBV7-6 and TRBJ1-1; D gene ambiguous. Trimming left V 0 bases short and J 5 bases short, with 13 bases between. This CDR3 is 15 amino acids long. Germline V lookup: CDR1 SGHVS, CDR2 FNYEAQ. The CDR3: CASSLAEQAWTEAFF. The CDR3 region has the DNA TGTGCCAGCAGCTTAGCGGAGCAGGCTTGGACTGAAGCTTTCTTT.

Worth noting for this clonotype: A much larger clone differs from this one at a single base, so this may be a read error. J is TRBJ1-1 and V is TRBV6-2 or TRBV6-3; D unresolved. The CDR3 has 13 amino acids. CDR1 MNHEY and CDR2 SVGEGT come from the germline V gene. The CDR3 loop reads CASSYSERVEALF. The CDR3 DNA sequence: TGTGCCAGCAGTTACTCGGAGAGAGTTGAAGCTCTCTTT.

The V call is TRBV20-1, the J call TRBJ2-7; no definite D call. The CDR3 sequence is 13 residues long. The ends were cut back, 0 bases at V and 5 bases at J, with 11 bases in the middle. The germline V gene has CDR1 DFQATT and CDR2 SNEGSKA (reference sequence). CDR3 region: CSAREHSSDEQYF. DNA of the CDR3: TGCAGTGCTAGAGAACACAGTTCGGACGAGCAGTACTTC.

This clonotype was observed at least ten times. The chain joins TRBV7-3 to TRBJ1-1, with TRBD1 matching 9 bases. CDR3 length equals 15 residues. V lost 5 bases to trimming and J lost 8 bases; unmatched junction nucleotides: 12. Germline lookup yields CDR1 SGHTA and CDR2 FQGTGA. The CDR3 bases are TGTGCCAGCAGCGCTCAAACGGGACAGGGCTTCGAAGCTTTCTTT. This gives the protein CASSAQTGQGFEAFF. Full variable domain (remainder filled in from reference TRBV7-3 and TRBJ1-1): GAGVSQTPSNKVTEKGKYVELRCDPISGHTALYWYRQSLGQGPEFLIYFQGTGAADDSGLPNDRFFAVRPEGSVSTLKIQRTERGDSAVYLCASSAQTGQGFEAFFGQGTRLTVV.

The chain recombines TRBV28 with TRBJ1-4; 7 bases fit TRBD1. In germline, CDR1 is MDHEN, CDR2 SYDVKM. J gave up 1 base and V 4 bases, and 0 bases lay outside the gene matches. The CDR3 spans 14 residues. The CDR3, as DNA: TGTGCCAGCAGTTCAGGGGGAACTAATGAAAAACTGTTTTTT. This sequence encodes CASSSGGTNEKLFF.

This clonotype occurred many times. This sequence joins TRBV12-3 or TRBV12-4 and TRBJ2-1, with 10 positions matching TRBD2. The CDR3 sequence is 12 residues long. V gave up 6 bases and J gave up 10 bases; unmatched junction bases: 3. As DNA, the CDR3 is TGTGCCAGCAGACTAGCGGGGTACGAGCAGTTCTTC. It yields the protein CASRLAGYEQFF.